This is a list of T cell receptor beta chains from one sample in a study of cytomegalovirus exposure and HLA in healthy donors. The method was immunoSEQ multiplex PCR; TCRdb's version includes in-frame clones alone and lacks a portion of them. The sample includes roughly 140,000 clones, around nine tenths of them seen just once. Sequencing input: PBMCs. These receptor sequences come from a woman aged 18-29 years in good health and CMV-seropositive. Each CDR3 is given with its conserved first and last residue. The order of the fields is V gene, CDR3 length, D gene, J gene, clone size, CDR3 protein, CDR3 DNA. A D gene is named only where the DNA matches it firmly. The listing skips clone size in some rows; elsewhere it reads once, few, many or a size class.

TRBV18	14	NA	TRBJ1-1	NA	CASSPPRGYAEAFF	TGTGCCAGCTCACCACCGCGAGGGTACGCTGAAGCTTTCTTT
TRBV18	13	NA	TRBJ1-2	once	CASSPGPEYGYTF	TGTGCCAGCTCACCAGGCCCGGAGTATGGCTACACCTTC
TRBV19	15	NA	TRBJ2-1	NA	CASSIGASSYNEQFF	TGTGCCAGTAGTATTGGAGCGAGCTCCTACAATGAGCAGTTCTTC
TRBV2	15	NA	TRBJ2-1	NA	CASSDRRLTYNEQFF	TGTGCCAGCAGTGACCGCCGACTAACCTACAATGAGCAGTTCTTC
TRBV30	13	NA	TRBJ2-5	NA	CAWSLTGFETQYF	TGTGCCTGGAGTCTTACAGGGTTTGAGACCCAGTACTTC
TRBV10-3	15	TRBD1	TRBJ1-5	NA	CAIRGTGDGNQPQHF	TGTGCCATCAGGGGGACAGGGGATGGGAATCAGCCCCAGCATTTT
TRBV4-1	15	TRBD1	TRBJ2-7	once	CASSQGQGPSYEQYF	TGCGCCAGCAGCCAGGGACAGGGTCCTTCCTACGAGCAGTACTTC
TRBV6-5	12	TRBD1	TRBJ2-1	NA	CASSPGQGEQFF	TGTGCCAGCAGTCCTGGACAGGGGGAGCAGTTCTTC
TRBV27	13	NA	TRBJ2-3	NA	CASREHSIDTQYF	TGTGCCAGCAGGGAACATAGCATAGATACGCAGTATTTT
TRBV27	12	NA	TRBJ2-3	NA	CASSPTGDTQYF	TGTGCCAGCAGCCCTACCGGAGATACGCAGTATTTT
TRBV29-1	13	TRBD2	TRBJ2-7	NA	CSGGGGLPYEQYF	TGCAGTGGGGGGGGAGGACTCCCTTACGAGCAGTACTTC